Each of the 6 T cell receptor beta chains below was sequenced from the same sample in a study of cytomegalovirus exposure and HLA in healthy donors. PCR was performed using 60 Vbeta and 13 Jbeta primers. Sequenced by immunoSEQ multiplex PCR; TCRdb stores in-frame clones only, minus some. The sample carries 150,000 to 200,000 clones, about 62% recorded once. The material sequenced was PBMCs. All receptors come from a middle-aged man in good health and CMV-seronegative.

The chain uses TRBV2 and TRBJ1-5; a weak D match, TRBD1 (5 bases). The germline gives CDR1 SNHLY, CDR2 FYNNEI. Trimming left V 8 bases short and J 1 base short, with 9 bases between. The CDR3 consists of 13 residues. This CDR3 is CASGTRSNQPQHF. The CDR3 region has the DNA TGTGCCAGCGGGACTCGGAGCAATCAGCCCCAGCATTTT.

Only a few counts were recorded for this clone. V usage is TRBV2 and J usage is TRBJ2-3, with D hard to call. The CDR3 is 15 amino acids. The germline gives CDR1 SNHLY, CDR2 FYNNEI. The ends were cut back, 4 bases at V and 1 base at J, with 12 bases in the middle. CDR3 amino acids: CASSGLASGTDTQYF. The DNA for the CDR3 is TGTGCCAGCAGTGGGCTTGCGAGCGGCACAGATACGCAGTATTTT. The whole variable domain, remainder taken from reference TRBV2 and TRBJ2-3, is EPEVTQTPSHQVTQMGQEVILRCVPISNHLYFYWYRQILGQKVEFLVSFYNNEISEKSEIFDDQFSVERPDGSNFTLKIRSTKLEDSAMYFCASSGLASGTDTQYFGPGTRLTVL.

This clone was observed once. The junction departs from germline at one end; a sequencing error may be responsible. The chain joins TRBV6-5 to TRBJ2-3, with 12 bases identical to TRBD2. The CDR3 spans 14 residues. The germline CDR1 and CDR2 sequences are MNHEY and SVGAGI. The DNA for the CDR3 is TGTGCCAGCAGACTAGCGGGAGGCACAGATGCGCAGTATTTT. It specifies CASRLAGGTDAQYF.

The rearrangement links TRBV29-1 to TRBJ2-1; 9 positions agree with TRBD2. Losses at the gene ends were 6 bases for V and 4 bases for J; bases not matched to a gene: 10. Germline CDR1 is SQVTM and CDR2 is ANQGSEA. CDR3 length: 15 amino acids. CDR3 residues: CSVLLGLAGYNEQFF. Written as DNA, the CDR3 is TGCAGCGTGCTCCTCGGGCTAGCGGGATACAATGAGCAGTTCTTC.

CDR3 coding DNA: TGTGCCAGTAGTATATCTCCGACACGGACTAATGAAAAACTGTTTTTT. Translating it yields CASSISPTRTNEKLFF. The V gene is TRBV19, the J gene TRBJ1-4; D unresolved. Germline-derived CDR1 and CDR2 are LNHDA and SQIVND (reference sequence). Trimming took 2 bases from V and 2 from J, leaving 12 bases between them. The length of the CDR3 is 16 residues.

The V and J genes are TRBV7-3 and TRBJ2-1; possibly TRBD2 for D (6 bases). CDR1 is SGHTA, CDR2 FQGTGA, per germline. V lost 5 bases, J lost 5 bases, and 13 bases lay in between. This CDR3 region has 14 residues. CDR3: CASSLSGPNNEQFF. CDR3 nucleotide sequence: TGTGCCAGCAGCCTTAGCGGACCCAACAATGAGCAGTTCTTC.